This TCR beta chain was captured by sequencing in a study of T cell repertoires in cytomegalovirus infection (dated by TCRdb to about 2019). As for the study more broadly: Donor HLA type was relevant to the analysis, as public TCR beta signatures indicated carriage of CMV infection together with the matching HLA type.

This clonotype was found a few times. Its antigen target is currently unknown. Per-base qualities were not stored, and no clone one base away is much larger. CDR3 length: 13 amino acids, cysteine to phenylalanine. Of the read, only the CDR3 DNA is kept; its 39 bases are in frame from base 1. The germline V gene yields SGHVS for CDR1 and FNYEAQ for CDR2. V drops 4 bases and J drops 11 bases, leaving 17 bases in between. Points the paper makes about the study in general: In both this cohort and an independent roughly 350-donor cohort, the cumulative frequency of public TCR beta family members distinguished carriers of CMV infection plus the relevant HLA type. The ex vivo response was dominated by HLA-C-restricted CMV-specific TCR beta clonotypes, which also provided the single most frequent clonotype in two of eight donors.

The instrument was an Illumina HiSeq 1500. The public reads were reprocessed in TCRdb via fastp at Q25 and MiXCR, keeping in-frame beta chains. Here each entry gathers all rows of one CDR3 protein and keeps the most common genes and DNA. The sample data list approximately 250,000 distinct CDR3 sequences, and roughly 10% of these were observed just once. The biggest ten clones account for less than 15% of the sample. This TCR was recovered from a human donor in good health (CMV status not recorded). Some clones in this sample may be carry-over from other donors' samples. Sequenced input: PBMCs. The chain is encoded by TRBV7-6 joined to TRBJ1-1; 5 matching bases give a weak D call of TRBD1. The CDR3 region reads CASSSRGSDTAFF. The DNA is TGTGCCAGCAGCTCAAGGGGCTCCGATACTGCTTTCTTT.